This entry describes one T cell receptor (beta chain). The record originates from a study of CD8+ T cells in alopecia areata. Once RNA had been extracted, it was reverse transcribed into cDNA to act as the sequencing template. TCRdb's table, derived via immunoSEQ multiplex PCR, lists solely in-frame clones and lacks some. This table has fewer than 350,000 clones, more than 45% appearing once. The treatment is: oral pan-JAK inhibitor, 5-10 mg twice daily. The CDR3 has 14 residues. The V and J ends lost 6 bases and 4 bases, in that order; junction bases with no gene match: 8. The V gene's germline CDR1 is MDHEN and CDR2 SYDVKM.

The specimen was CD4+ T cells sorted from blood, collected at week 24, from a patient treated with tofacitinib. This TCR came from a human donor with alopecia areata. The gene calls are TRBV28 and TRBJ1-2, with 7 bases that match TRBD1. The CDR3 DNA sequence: TGTGCCAGCAGGGACAGGCGGCGGGGCTATGGCTACACCTTC. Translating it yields CASRDRRRGYGYTF.